This entry lists 21 T cell receptor beta chains sequenced from one sample in a study of shared clonotypes between healthy human individuals. Produced via immunoSEQ multiplex PCR; TCRdb's table is partial and in-frame only. Among more than 1,200,000 clones listed, approximately 98.5% were seen once. The sequencing sample was made of naive CD4+ T cells sorted from blood. Described subset: CD45RA+ positively selected. The receptor source for this set is a man aged 25-40 years in good health.

V and J are TRBV5-1 and TRBJ1-1; 10 positions agree with TRBD1. Per germline, CDR1 SGHRS and CDR2 YFSETQ. This CDR3 has 15 residues. Trimming at V came to 4 bases and at J to 1 base, leaving 4 bases not matched to a gene. CDR3 protein: CASSDRTGGNTEAFF. The CDR3 region has the DNA TGCGCCAGCAGCGACAGGACAGGGGGGAACACTGAAGCTTTCTTT.

This clone was detected once. Compared with germline, one end of the junction differs, possibly owing to a read error. V usage is TRBV5-4 and J usage is TRBJ1-2; 8 nucleotides agree with TRBD1. CDR1 SGHNT and CDR2 YYREEE come from the germline V gene (reference sequence). This CDR3 comprises 11 residues. CDR3 sequence (DNA): TGTGCCAGCAGCTATGGACAGGGAAAGCTCTTC. Translated, it gives CASSYGQGKLF.

The V and J genes are TRBV28 and TRBJ2-3, with 9 bases identical to TRBD2. Germline CDR1 is MDHEN and CDR2 is SYDVKM. V lost 7 bases and J lost 5; bases outside the gene matches: 13. The CDR3 extends over 16 amino acids. CDR3 amino acids: CASTRGTSRRLDTQYF. In DNA, the CDR3 is TGTGCCAGCACCCGAGGGACTAGCCGGAGATTAGATACGCAGTATTTT.

The V and J genes are TRBV6-6 and TRBJ2-4, with D perhaps matching TRBD1 (6 bases). CDR3 length equals 14 residues. V gave up 5 bases and J gave up 7 bases, with 15 bases separating them. Germline V gene sequence: CDR1 MNHNY, CDR2 SVGAGI (reference sequence). DNA for the CDR3: TGTGCCAGCAGTCCCGGGCAGGGGCGGAACATTCAGTACTTC. Protein: CASSPGQGRNIQYF.

In DNA form, the CDR3 reads TGTGCCAGCAGCCAAGGCGAGGGATTCTCCTACAATGAGCAGTTCTTC. Its translation: CASSQGEGFSYNEQFF. The chain carries TRBV11-2 and TRBJ2-1; D might be TRBD2 (5 bases). Trimming took 5 bases from V and 0 from J, leaving 14 bases between them. CDR1 is SGHAT and CDR2 is FQNNGV in the germline V gene. The CDR3 totals 16 residues.

The chain's CDR3 is CASSPMTSGGLNEQFF. In DNA form, the CDR3 reads TGTGCCAGCAGTCCTATGACTAGCGGGGGGCTCAATGAGCAGTTCTTC. The chain joins TRBV2 to TRBJ2-1, with 13 bases lining up with TRBD2. CDR3 size: 16 residues. Trimming removed 5 bases from V and 6 bases from J; junction bases left unmatched: 7. CDR1 and CDR2 from the germline V gene are SNHLY and FYNNEI.

This chain connects TRBV5-1 to TRBJ2-7; maybe TRBD1 (5 bases). Germline-derived CDR1 and CDR2 are SGHRS and YFSETQ. The CDR3 is 15 residues long. Trimming pared 6 bases from V and 6 bases from J, leaving 22 bases between. The CDR3 reads CASTPLAGSSIEQYF. The DNA for the CDR3 is TGCGCCAGCACCCCCCTGGCAGGGTCGTCCATCGAGCAGTACTTC.

The genes are TRBV5-1 and TRBJ1-1; D is undetermined. V dropped 2 bases and J dropped 5 bases, with 13 bases sitting between them. The CDR3 extends over 14 amino acids. CDR1 SGHRS and CDR2 YFSETQ come from the germline V gene. CDR3 DNA: TGCGCCAGCAGCTTCTTAGAGGGAGGGACTGAAGCTTTCTTT. Translation: CASSFLEGGTEAFF.

J is TRBJ2-3 and V is TRBV7-2, with D hard to call. Germline V CDR1 and CDR2: SGHTA, FQGNSA. V was shortened by 7 bases and J by 3 bases, with 8 bases between the two germline ends. This CDR3 has 12 residues. The CDR3 bases are TGTGCCAGCAACCCGGCGACAGATACGCAGTATTTT. Translation: CASNPATDTQYF.

The chain combines TRBV29-1 with TRBJ2-7; D may be TRBD1 (5 bases). Germline CDR1 reads SQVTM; CDR2 reads ANQGSEA. The CDR3 is 13 residues long. Trimming removed 6 bases from V and 3 bases from J, with 15 bases in between. The CDR3 DNA follows: TGCAGCGTCGCCTCAGGGTCCGGCTACGAGCAGTACTTC. Protein product: CSVASGSGYEQYF.

J is TRBJ2-5 and V is TRBV10-1; TRBD2 is a possible D gene (5 bases). Germline CDR1 WNHNN, CDR2 SYGVQD (reference sequence). The V end lost 0 bases, the J end lost 6 bases, and 14 bases lay between the germline ends. This CDR3 is 15 amino acids long. The CDR3 DNA follows: TGCGCCAGCAGTGAGTCGAGCTTAGACGGGAAGACCCAGTACTTC. This sequence encodes CASSESSLDGKTQYF.

This sequence joins TRBV4-1 and TRBJ2-2, with D unclear. V dropped 0 bases and J dropped 6 bases, with 11 bases sitting between them. In germline, CDR1 is MGHRA, CDR2 YSYEKL. This CDR3 spans 15 amino acids. DNA of the CDR3: TGCGCCAGCAGCCAAGATGGTGAGGTTGCCGGGGAGCTGTTTTTT. It yields the protein CASSQDGEVAGELFF.

V usage is TRBV5-1 and J usage is TRBJ2-7; D uncertain. CDR1 and CDR2 from the germline V gene are SGHRS and YFSETQ. The CDR3 is 14 amino acids. Trimming took 7 bases from V and 3 from J, leaving 17 bases between them. CDR3 protein: CASSEGPSNYEQYF. CDR3 coding DNA: TGCGCCAGCTCGGAAGGTCCCTCAAACTACGAGCAGTACTTC. Full variable domain (rest looked up from reference TRBV5-1 and TRBJ2-7): KAGVTQTPRYLIKTRGQQVTLSCSPISGHRSVSWYQQTPGQGLQFLFEYFSETQRNKGNFPGRFSGRQFSNSRSEMNVSTLELGDSALYLCASSEGPSNYEQYFGPGTRLTVT.

V is TRBV11-3 and J is TRBJ2-5, with 13 bases aligning to TRBD2. Germline V gene sequence: CDR1 SGHNT, CDR2 YENEEA. The CDR3 contains 18 residues. V trimming: 1 base; J trimming: 5 bases; junction bases outside the gene matches: 10. CDR3 in DNA: TGTGCCAGCAGCTTAGGGAATAGACTAGCGGGAGGATTGGAGACCCAGTACTTC. It yields the protein CASSLGNRLAGGLETQYF.

The sample holds one count of this clone. The gene calls are TRBV19 and TRBJ2-7, with D perhaps matching TRBD1 (5 bases). This CDR3 spans 12 amino acids. CDR1 is LNHDA and CDR2 is SQIVND in the germline V gene (reference sequence). V lost 6 bases, J lost 5 bases, and 11 bases lay in between. CDR3 nucleotides: TGTGCCAGTAGAGACAGAATAAACGAGCAGTACTTC. Translation gives CASRDRINEQYF.

This chain connects TRBV5-1 to TRBJ2-3; 11 bases match TRBD2. CDR3 length: 16 amino acids. The V segment lost 2 bases and the J segment 4 bases; nucleotides outside the gene matches: 6. CDR1 is SGHRS, CDR2 YFSETQ, per germline. The CDR3 coding sequence is TGCGCCAGCAGCTTTTTTACTAGCGGGAGTTCAGATACGCAGTATTTT. As protein: CASSFFTSGSSDTQYF. The full variable domain, with the rest looked up from reference TRBV5-1 and TRBJ2-3, is KAGVTQTPRYLIKTRGQQVTLSCSPISGHRSVSWYQQTPGQGLQFLFEYFSETQRNKGNFPGRFSGRQFSNSRSEMNVSTLELGDSALYLCASSFFTSGSSDTQYFGPGTRLTVL.

This chain connects TRBV28 to TRBJ2-7; TRBD1 matches 9 bases. Trimming cost V 7 bases and J 2 bases; bases outside gene matches: 3. Germline values: CDR1 MDHEN, CDR2 SYDVKM. This CDR3 has 13 amino acids. The CDR3: CASNRDRAYEQYF. The CDR3 DNA reads TGTGCCAGCAACCGGGACAGGGCCTACGAGCAGTACTTC.

This chain connects TRBV7-6 to TRBJ2-2; no reliable D call. The germline V and J ends were trimmed by 4 bases and 6 bases, with 9 bases remaining between them. CDR1 is SGHVS, CDR2 FNYEAQ, per germline. The CDR3 consists of 13 residues. The chain's CDR3 is CASSSGEAGELFF. In DNA form, the CDR3 reads TGTGCCAGCAGCTCCGGCGAGGCCGGGGAGCTGTTTTTT.

This rearrangement joins TRBV9 to TRBJ2-3; 7 positions agree with TRBD2. V dropped 2 bases and J dropped 2; count of bases not matched to a gene: 8. This CDR3 comprises 16 residues. In germline, CDR1 is SGDLS, CDR2 YYNGEE. CDR3 nucleotide sequence: TGTGCCAGCAGCGTGAGTGGCCTAGCGGTCACAGATACGCAGTATTTT. This translates into CASSVSGLAVTDTQYF.

The chain couples TRBV7-2 to TRBJ2-5, with D maybe TRBD1 (6 bases). CDR1 and CDR2 from the germline V gene are SGHTA and FQGNSA. V was cut by 2 bases and J by 2 bases, with 15 bases left in between. The CDR3 contains 16 residues. CDR3 sequence reads: CASSLNQNRAQETQYF. The CDR3 coding sequence is TGTGCCAGCAGCTTAAATCAGAACAGGGCACAAGAGACCCAGTACTTC.

The table lists this clone with a count of one. The V call is TRBV7-2, the J call TRBJ1-1; no clear D gene. The CDR3 spans 15 residues. CDR1 and CDR2 from the germline V gene are SGHTA and FQGNSA. The V end was cut by 1 base, the J end by 0 bases, with 9 bases between. CDR3 bases: TGTGCCAGCAGCTTAGAGTTACTCATGAACACTGAAGCTTTCTTT. This gives the protein CASSLELLMNTEAFF.